This is a list of T cell receptor beta chains from one sample in a study of T cells in Graves' hyperthyroidism and ophthalmopathy. TCRdb called the multiplex PCR reads again in MiXCR, with one record for every CDR3 protein. The sample contains approximately 610,000 distinct CDR3 sequences, about 15% of which appear only once. Sequencing input: blood. The receptor set was obtained from a middle-aged woman with Graves' ophthalmopathy. CDR3s include the opening cysteine and the closing phenylalanine or tryptophan. Fields, in order: J gene, clone size, CDR3 length, V gene, D gene, CDR3 protein, CDR3 DNA. The D gene is left open where the match is weak. Some rows mark clone size as missing; the rest say once, few, many or name a class of expanded clone.

J gene: TRBJ2-2; clone size: many; CDR3 length: 16; V gene: TRBV4-1; D gene: .; CDR3 protein: CASSHPGTANTGELFF; CDR3 DNA: TGCGCCAGCAGCCACCCCGGGACGGCGAACACCGGGGAGCTGTTTTTT
J gene: TRBJ2-7; clone size: many; CDR3 length: 13; V gene: TRBV28; D gene: TRBD1; CDR3 protein: CASSSTGWYEQHF; CDR3 DNA: TGTGCCAGCAGTTCGACAGGGTGGTACGAGCAGCACTTC
J gene: TRBJ1-1; clone size: .; CDR3 length: 15; V gene: TRBV20-1; D gene: TRBD1; CDR3 protein: CSAPGQGKPNTEAFF; CDR3 DNA: TGCAGTGCCCCTGGACAGGGGAAGCCGAACACTGAAGCTTTCTTT
J gene: TRBJ2-7; clone size: few; CDR3 length: 12; V gene: TRBV6-1; D gene: .; CDR3 protein: CASRPGFYEQYF; CDR3 DNA: TGTGCCAGCAGACCAGGGTTCTACGAGCAGTACTTC
J gene: TRBJ1-1; clone size: many; CDR3 length: 15; V gene: TRBV6-1; D gene: .; CDR3 protein: CASSELEGGSTEAFF; CDR3 DNA: TGTGCCAGCAGTGAACTGGAGGGGGGTAGCACTGAAGCTTTCTTT
J gene: TRBJ2-7; clone size: many; CDR3 length: 15; V gene: TRBV6-1; D gene: .; CDR3 protein: CASSERGHAIDEQYF; CDR3 DNA: TGTGCCAGCAGTGAAAGGGGACACGCTATTGACGAGCAGTACTTC
J gene: TRBJ1-1; clone size: many; CDR3 length: 14; V gene: TRBV9; D gene: .; CDR3 protein: CASSPWAVGTEAFF; CDR3 DNA: TGTGCCAGCAGCCCATGGGCGGTTGGCACTGAAGCTTTCTTT
J gene: TRBJ2-2; clone size: many; CDR3 length: 15; V gene: TRBV10-2; D gene: TRBD2; CDR3 protein: CASSEGSGSTGELFF; CDR3 DNA: TGCGCCAGCAGTGAGGGTAGCGGGAGCACCGGGGAGCTGTTTTTT
J gene: TRBJ1-1; clone size: .; CDR3 length: 13; V gene: TRBV7-9; D gene: .; CDR3 protein: CASSSLTRLEAFF; CDR3 DNA: TGTGCCAGCAGCTCCTTGACACGCCTTGAAGCTTTCTTT
J gene: TRBJ2-5; clone size: many; CDR3 length: 15; V gene: TRBV6-1; D gene: TRBD1; CDR3 protein: CASSEPAGGGKTQYF; CDR3 DNA: TGTGCCAGCAGTGAACCCGCAGGGGGCGGGAAGACCCAGTACTTC
J gene: TRBJ2-2; clone size: many; CDR3 length: 14; V gene: TRBV6-5; D gene: .; CDR3 protein: CASSYGSQGTQLFF; CDR3 DNA: TGTGCCAGCAGTTACGGTTCGCAGGGGACCCAGCTGTTTTTT
J gene: TRBJ2-5; clone size: few; CDR3 length: 14; V gene: TRBV18; D gene: TRBD2; CDR3 protein: CATRLAGRGETQYF; CDR3 DNA: TGTGCCACCCGACTAGCGGGACGAGGAGAGACCCAGTACTTC
J gene: TRBJ1-3; clone size: few; CDR3 length: 16; V gene: TRBV6-5; D gene: .; CDR3 protein: CASSYARGINGNTIYF; CDR3 DNA: TGTGCCAGCAGTTACGCAAGGGGGATCAATGGAAACACCATATATTTT
J gene: TRBJ2-7; clone size: .; CDR3 length: 13; V gene: TRBV12-3/TRBV12-4; D gene: TRBD1; CDR3 protein: CASRQTGDGEQYF; CDR3 DNA: TGTGCCAGCAGGCAGACAGGGGATGGCGAGCAGTACTTC
J gene: TRBJ1-1; clone size: .; CDR3 length: 14; V gene: TRBV12-3/TRBV12-4; D gene: .; CDR3 protein: CASSLMSWGTEAFF; CDR3 DNA: TGTGCCAGCAGTTTAATGTCCTGGGGCACTGAAGCTTTCTTT
J gene: TRBJ1-3; clone size: many; CDR3 length: 16; V gene: TRBV6-5; D gene: .; CDR3 protein: CASSYGADVSGNTIYF; CDR3 DNA: TGTGCCAGCAGTTACGGGGCTGATGTCTCTGGAAACACCATATATTTT
J gene: TRBJ2-3; clone size: few; CDR3 length: 17; V gene: TRBV6-2/TRBV6-3; D gene: .; CDR3 protein: CASSFTTWGGGGDTQYF; CDR3 DNA: TGTGCCAGCAGTTTTACCACCTGGGGGGGAGGGGGAGATACGCAGTATTTT
J gene: TRBJ1-2; clone size: .; CDR3 length: 15; V gene: TRBV6-5; D gene: TRBD1; CDR3 protein: CASSFWTGAHYGYTF; CDR3 DNA: TGTGCCAGCAGTTTTTGGACAGGAGCCCACTATGGCTACACCTTC
J gene: TRBJ2-5; clone size: many; CDR3 length: 13; V gene: TRBV2; D gene: .; CDR3 protein: CASSGTEYETQYF; CDR3 DNA: TGTGCCAGCAGTGGGACAGAGTACGAGACCCAGTACTTC
J gene: TRBJ2-7; clone size: few; CDR3 length: 15; V gene: TRBV11-3; D gene: .; CDR3 protein: CASSLTGQEVYEQYF; CDR3 DNA: TGTGCCAGCAGCTTAACAGGCCAAGAAGTCTACGAGCAGTACTTC
J gene: TRBJ1-2; clone size: .; CDR3 length: 14; V gene: TRBV30; D gene: .; CDR3 protein: CAWSVPPSGWGYTF; CDR3 DNA: TGTGCCTGGAGTGTTCCCCCCAGCGGGTGGGGCTACACCTTC
J gene: TRBJ2-5; clone size: .; CDR3 length: 16; V gene: TRBV2; D gene: .; CDR3 protein: CASSEDSDLYQETQYF; CDR3 DNA: TGTGCCAGCAGTGAAGACTCCGACCTGTACCAAGAGACCCAGTACTTC
J gene: TRBJ2-7; clone size: many; CDR3 length: 13; V gene: TRBV12-3/TRBV12-4; D gene: .; CDR3 protein: CASRLGSAYEQYF; CDR3 DNA: TGTGCCAGCAGATTAGGATCCGCCTACGAGCAGTACTTC
J gene: TRBJ1-3; clone size: many; CDR3 length: 15; V gene: TRBV6-1; D gene: .; CDR3 protein: CASTALDSSGNTIYF; CDR3 DNA: TGTGCCAGCACCGCCCTGGACAGCTCTGGAAACACCATATATTTT
J gene: TRBJ2-7; clone size: many; CDR3 length: 16; V gene: TRBV20-1; D gene: TRBD2; CDR3 protein: CSASGLAGGPSYEQYF; CDR3 DNA: TGCAGTGCTAGCGGACTAGCGGGGGGTCCGTCCTACGAGCAGTACTTC
J gene: TRBJ2-5; clone size: many; CDR3 length: 14; V gene: TRBV12-3/TRBV12-4; D gene: TRBD2; CDR3 protein: CASSLTSGSETQYF; CDR3 DNA: TGTGCCAGCAGTTTAACTAGCGGGAGTGAGACCCAGTACTTC
J gene: TRBJ2-6; clone size: many; CDR3 length: 17; V gene: TRBV28; D gene: .; CDR3 protein: CASSIKLRLAGANVLTF; CDR3 DNA: TGTGCCAGCAGTATCAAGCTAAGGCTGGCCGGGGCCAACGTCCTGACTTTC
J gene: TRBJ2-7; clone size: .; CDR3 length: 13; V gene: TRBV13; D gene: .; CDR3 protein: CASGDYRTYEQYF; CDR3 DNA: TGTGCCAGCGGAGACTACCGAACCTACGAGCAGTACTTC
J gene: TRBJ2-7; clone size: .; CDR3 length: 18; V gene: TRBV7-8; D gene: TRBD2; CDR3 protein: CASRSGTAGTSGLYEQYF; CDR3 DNA: TGTGCCAGCAGGTCCGGGACAGCCGGGACTAGCGGGTTGTACGAGCAGTACTTC
J gene: TRBJ2-7; clone size: many; CDR3 length: 13; V gene: TRBV30; D gene: .; CDR3 protein: CAWSRGPPNEQYF; CDR3 DNA: TGTGCCTGGTCAAGGGGACCTCCTAACGAGCAGTACTTC
J gene: TRBJ2-4; clone size: .; CDR3 length: 17; V gene: TRBV6-2/TRBV6-3; D gene: TRBD2; CDR3 protein: CASRTALAGLAKNIQYF; CDR3 DNA: TGTGCCAGCAGGACCGCCTTAGCGGGACTAGCCAAAAACATTCAGTACTTC
J gene: TRBJ1-1; clone size: many; CDR3 length: 14; V gene: TRBV4-2; D gene: TRBD1; CDR3 protein: CASSVTGLNTEAFF; CDR3 DNA: TGTGCCAGCAGCGTGACAGGGTTGAACACTGAAGCTTTCTTT
J gene: TRBJ1-5; clone size: many; CDR3 length: 17; V gene: TRBV27; D gene: .; CDR3 protein: CASSLWAVTGGNQPQHF; CDR3 DNA: TGTGCCAGCAGTTTATGGGCCGTCACTGGGGGCAATCAGCCCCAGCATTTT
J gene: TRBJ1-2; clone size: many; CDR3 length: 15; V gene: TRBV28; D gene: .; CDR3 protein: CASRIPGTTEDGYTF; CDR3 DNA: TGTGCCAGCAGAATACCAGGGACGACAGAAGATGGCTACACCTTC
J gene: TRBJ1-5; clone size: .; CDR3 length: 14; V gene: TRBV12-3/TRBV12-4; D gene: .; CDR3 protein: CASSPESNNQPQHF; CDR3 DNA: TGTGCCAGCAGCCCAGAGTCTAATAATCAGCCCCAGCATTTT
J gene: TRBJ2-2; clone size: many; CDR3 length: 14; V gene: TRBV28; D gene: .; CDR3 protein: CASSSGLDTGELFF; CDR3 DNA: TGTGCCAGCAGTAGCGGCCTAGACACCGGGGAGCTGTTTTTT
J gene: TRBJ2-7; clone size: .; CDR3 length: 13; V gene: TRBV20-1; D gene: TRBD2; CDR3 protein: CSATGTSGCEQYF; CDR3 DNA: TGCAGTGCTACCGGGACTAGCGGCTGCGAGCAGTACTTC
J gene: TRBJ2-2; clone size: many; CDR3 length: 13; V gene: TRBV6-1; D gene: .; CDR3 protein: CASRGPNTGELFF; CDR3 DNA: TGTGCCAGCAGGGGGCCGAACACCGGGGAGCTGTTTTTT
J gene: TRBJ1-1; clone size: .; CDR3 length: 12; V gene: TRBV2; D gene: TRBD1; CDR3 protein: CASEVQGAEAFF; CDR3 DNA: TGTGCCAGCGAGGTTCAGGGGGCTGAAGCTTTCTTT
J gene: TRBJ2-5; clone size: many; CDR3 length: 15; V gene: TRBV19; D gene: TRBD2; CDR3 protein: CASSPGLAGLETQYF; CDR3 DNA: TGTGCCAGTAGTCCTGGACTAGCGGGTTTGGAGACCCAGTACTTC
J gene: TRBJ2-2; clone size: many; CDR3 length: 15; V gene: TRBV29-1; D gene: .; CDR3 protein: CSVEGHRANTGELFF; CDR3 DNA: TGCAGCGTCGAGGGACACCGCGCGAACACCGGGGAGCTGTTTTTT
J gene: TRBJ1-1; clone size: .; CDR3 length: 14; V gene: TRBV7-9; D gene: .; CDR3 protein: CASIHSGRNTEAFF; CDR3 DNA: TGTGCCAGCATCCATTCTGGGAGGAACACTGAAGCTTTCTTT
J gene: TRBJ2-7; clone size: many; CDR3 length: 14; V gene: TRBV6-1; D gene: TRBD2; CDR3 protein: CASSTLAEFYEQYF; CDR3 DNA: TGTGCCAGCAGTACCCTAGCGGAGTTCTACGAGCAGTACTTC
J gene: TRBJ1-2; clone size: many; CDR3 length: 15; V gene: TRBV7-8; D gene: .; CDR3 protein: CASSLQLFDSTGYTF; CDR3 DNA: TGTGCCAGCAGCTTACAGCTTTTTGACAGTACTGGCTACACCTTC
J gene: TRBJ2-5; clone size: many; CDR3 length: 15; V gene: TRBV29-1; D gene: .; CDR3 protein: CSVEDDGGKRETQYF; CDR3 DNA: TGCAGCGTTGAAGATGATGGCGGGAAGAGGGAGACCCAGTACTTC